These T cell receptor beta chains were read from a single sample in a study of spatial heterogeneity in lung cancer. TCRdb reanalysed the 5' RACE reads using MiXCR and keeps one entry per CDR3 protein. The sample includes under 10,000 distinct CDR3 sequences, 3.5% to 5.5% of them seen just once. Sample: PBMCs, taken at surgery. The origin of the receptors is a male donor with early-stage non-small cell lung cancer. Both conserved end residues are part of each CDR3. A D gene is named only where the DNA matches it firmly. The size field is filled for only some rows; it gives once, few, many or a size class.

TRBV28	many	TRBJ1-4	.	TGTGCCAGCATGAAAGGAGGGGATCTCGGGGAAAAACTGTTTTTT	CASMKGGDLGEKLFF
TRBV12-3/TRBV12-4	.	TRBJ1-1	TRBD1	TGTGCCAGCAGGGCCGGACAGGGAGGCTGGGTGCGGGCTTTCTTT	CASRAGQGGWVRAFF
TRBV7-2	many	TRBJ2-5	TRBD2	TGTGCCAGCAGCTTGAGGACTAGTAAAGAGACCCAGTACTTC	CASSLRTSKETQYF
TRBV20-1	many	TRBJ1-2	.	TGCAGTGCCCAAAGAGCTAACTATGGCTACACCTTC	CSAQRANYGYTF
TRBV5-5	medium-sized	TRBJ1-5	.	TGTGCCAGCAGCAGATCAGGGACCGATCAGCCCCAGCATTTT	CASSRSGTDQPQHF
TRBV28	many	TRBJ2-2	.	TGTGCCAGCAGGTCGTTTAGTATAGGGGAGCTGTTTTTT	CASRSFSIGELFF
TRBV4-2	many	TRBJ1-2	.	TGTGCCAGCAGCCCCGCGGGGAATACCGGCTACACCTTC	CASSPAGNTGYTF
TRBV5-1	many	TRBJ2-3	TRBD2	TGCGCCAGCAGCGAGACTAGCGGGCGCACAGATACGCAGTATTTT	CASSETSGRTDTQYF
TRBV7-9	many	TRBJ2-7	TRBD1	TGTGCCAGCAGCACGTCAGGGGGAGCCTACGAGCAGTACTTC	CASSTSGGAYEQYF
TRBV2	medium-sized	TRBJ2-5	TRBD1	TGTGCCAGCAGTGTCCGACAGGGTAGGGGGGAGACCCAGTACTTC	CASSVRQGRGETQYF
TRBV12-3/TRBV12-4	few	TRBJ2-2	.	TGTGCCAGCAGATCCGGGACGGTGCGTGTCACCGGGGAGCTGTTTTTT	CASRSGTVRVTGELFF
TRBV10-1	many	TRBJ1-6	.	TGCGCCAGCAGTGAGTTCGGGAATTCACCCCTCCACTTT	CASSEFGNSPLHF